This T cell receptor (beta chain) was captured in a study of cytotoxic CD8 clonotypes in ibrutinib-treated CLL. Study results and limitations: Sustained-remission and progressing patients' sampling times differed.

Sequencing used immunoSEQ multiplex PCR; TCRdb keeps in-frame clones, though not all of them. The sample consists of roughly 220,000 clones, approximately 79% of them appearing once. As for this clone: Its antigen is unknown.

Trimming removed 3 bases from V and 7 bases from J, with 16 bases in between. This CDR3 comprises 15 residues. Germline CDR1 reads SGHRS; CDR2 reads YFSETQ. The TCR originated in a human donor with chronic lymphocytic leukemia. The chain combines TRBV5-1 with TRBJ1-4; D is possibly TRBD1 (5 bases). The sample was PBMCs, taken after 12 months of ibrutinib treatment. Here the CDR3 DNA reads TGCGCCAGCAGCTCGTATCAGGGCCGAAGTGAAAAACTGTTTTTT. It specifies CASSSYQGRSEKLFF.